Listed below are T cell receptor beta chains from one sample, sequenced in a study of blood T cells in healthy people across ages. One entry per CDR3 protein, called by TCRdb with MiXCR from the 5' RACE reads. Of fewer than 950,000 distinct CDR3 sequences listed, roughly 50% are singletons. Sequenced material: blood. Receptor source: an elderly man in good health. Each CDR3 is given with its conserved first and last residue. A D gene is named only where the DNA matches it firmly. Size is stated for part of the rows, as once, few or many counts, or as a class when the clone is expanded.

CDR3: CASSQGATAQETQYF; DNA: TGTGCCAGCAGCCAAGGGGCGACGGCACAAGAGACCCAGTACTTC; V: TRBV11-2; D: .; J: TRBJ2-5; size: .
CDR3: CASSHHRGGSSYNEQYF; DNA: TGTGCCAGCAGCCATCACCGGGGCGGAAGCTCCTACAATGAGCAGTACTTC; V: TRBV12-3/TRBV12-4; D: .; J: TRBJ2-7; size: .
CDR3: CSVGMAGWGYEQYF; DNA: TGCAGCGTTGGAATGGCAGGGTGGGGGTACGAGCAGTACTTC; V: TRBV29-1; D: .; J: TRBJ2-7; size: .
CDR3: CASSLAGSSCNEQFF; DNA: TGCGCCAGCAGCTTAGCGGGGAGCTCCTGCAATGAGCAGTTCTTC; V: TRBV5-1; D: TRBD2; J: TRBJ2-1; size: .
CDR3: CSAREAPSYEQYF; DNA: TGCAGTGCTAGAGAGGCTCCTTCCTACGAGCAGTACTTC; V: TRBV20-1; D: .; J: TRBJ2-7; size: few
CDR3: CASSQLAANTGELFF; DNA: TGCGCCAGCAGCCAACTAGCGGCCAACACCGGGGAGCTGTTTTTT; V: TRBV5-1; D: TRBD2; J: TRBJ2-2; size: .
CDR3: CASSKVHWRGAETQYF; DNA: TGTGCCAGCAGCAAAGTCCACTGGAGGGGGGCTGAGACCCAGTACTTC; V: TRBV21-1; D: .; J: TRBJ2-5; size: .
CDR3: CASSFRGLGGELFF; DNA: TGTGCCAGCAGTTTCAGGGGTTTGGGCGGGGAGCTGTTTTTT; V: TRBV28; D: .; J: TRBJ2-2; size: .
CDR3: CASSLIGSLRETQYF; DNA: TGTGCCAGCAGTTTGATCGGGTCTCTGAGAGAGACCCAGTACTTC; V: TRBV28; D: .; J: TRBJ2-5; size: few
CDR3: CACSLVFGVGQGSSYEQYF; DNA: TGCGCCTGCAGCTTGGTGTTTGGAGTGGGACAGGGGAGCTCCTACGAGCAGTACTTC; V: TRBV5-1; D: TRBD1; J: TRBJ2-7; size: .
CDR3: CASRPPSVPHRDAYF; DNA: TGTGCCAGCAGACCACCCAGCGTACCCCACAGAGACGCGTATTTT; V: TRBV12-3/TRBV12-4; D: .; J: TRBJ2-3; size: .
CDR3: CASRENVGREISGANVLTF; DNA: TGTGCCAGCAGGGAGAACGTCGGGCGGGAGATCAGTGGGGCCAACGTCCTGACTTTC; V: TRBV9; D: TRBD2; J: TRBJ2-6; size: .
CDR3: CASSRGRATYEQYF; DNA: TGTGCCAGCAGCCGGGGCAGGGCTACCTACGAGCAGTACTTC; V: TRBV11-1; D: .; J: TRBJ2-7; size: .
CDR3: CASSAGYGSYEQYF; DNA: TGTGCCAGCAGCGCAGGATACGGGAGCTACGAGCAGTACTTC; V: TRBV11-2; D: .; J: TRBJ2-7; size: few
CDR3: CSARAGTGVYEQYF; DNA: TGCAGTGCTAGAGCTGGGACAGGGGTCTACGAGCAGTACTTC; V: TRBV20-1; D: TRBD1; J: TRBJ2-7; size: few
CDR3: CASSLAMWDEQFF; DNA: TGTGCCAGCAGCTTAGCCATGTGGGATGAGCAGTTCTTC; V: TRBV7-2; D: .; J: TRBJ2-1; size: .
CDR3: CAITSDSGTQYF; DNA: TGTGCCATCACCTCTGACAGTGGTACGCAGTATTTT; V: TRBV10-3; D: .; J: TRBJ2-3; size: .
CDR3: CASKDDRYAYF; DNA: TGTGCCAGCAAGGACGACAGATACGCGTATTTT; V: TRBV6-1; D: .; J: TRBJ2-3; size: few
CDR3: CASSLTPAGGWGSYNEQFF; DNA: TGCGCCAGCAGCCTAACGCCAGCGGGAGGGTGGGGCTCCTACAATGAGCAGTTCTTC; V: TRBV5-1; D: TRBD2; J: TRBJ2-1; size: few
CDR3: CASSGRLAGSSYEQYF; DNA: TGCGCCAGCAGTGGGCGGCTAGCGGGTAGCTCCTACGAGCAGTACTTC; V: TRBV10-2; D: TRBD2; J: TRBJ2-7; size: .
CDR3: CASSQDSGYYTETQYF; DNA: TGTGCCAGCAGCCAAGACAGCGGCTATTACACGGAGACCCAGTACTTC; V: TRBV3-1; D: .; J: TRBJ2-5; size: few
CDR3: CSARDMGRTSYEQYF; DNA: TGCAGTGCTAGAGATATGGGACGAACCTCCTACGAGCAGTACTTC; V: TRBV20-1; D: .; J: TRBJ2-7; size: .
CDR3: CATQPRGSYGYTF; DNA: TGTGCCACCCAACCAAGGGGCAGCTATGGCTACACCTTC; V: TRBV24-1; D: .; J: TRBJ1-2; size: few
CDR3: CASSLGERETQYF; DNA: TGCGCCAGCAGCTTGGGTGAAAGAGAGACCCAGTACTTC; V: TRBV5-1; D: .; J: TRBJ2-5; size: .
CDR3: CSVPTGDYGYTF; DNA: TGCAGCGTTCCCACAGGGGACTATGGCTACACCTTC; V: TRBV29-1; D: TRBD1; J: TRBJ1-2; size: .
CDR3: CASSPPGQGTLRAYEQYF; DNA: TGTGCCAGCAGCCCGCCGGGACAGGGGACTTTACGGGCCTACGAGCAGTACTTC; V: TRBV13; D: TRBD1; J: TRBJ2-7; size: .
CDR3: CSADGEKLFF; DNA: TGCAGTGCAGACGGTGAAAAACTGTTTTTT; V: TRBV20-1; D: .; J: TRBJ1-4; size: .
CDR3: CASGIRGQSKHTEAFF; DNA: TGTGCTAGTGGCATCAGAGGACAGTCAAAACACACTGAAGCTTTCTTT; V: TRBV12-5; D: .; J: TRBJ1-1; size: .
CDR3: CASSYSRAGGSYEQYF; DNA: TGTGCCAGCAGTTACTCGAGAGCAGGGGGTTCCTACGAGCAGTACTTC; V: TRBV6-2/TRBV6-3; D: TRBD1; J: TRBJ2-7; size: .
CDR3: CASSPLRLALGELFF; DNA: TGCGCCAGCAGCCCCCTGAGGCTAGCCCTCGGGGAGCTGTTTTTT; V: TRBV5-1; D: .; J: TRBJ2-2; size: .
CDR3: CSGGTGVDGYTF; DNA: TGCAGCGGCGGGACAGGGGTAGATGGCTACACCTTC; V: TRBV29-1; D: TRBD1; J: TRBJ1-2; size: .
CDR3: CASSLSSQTDTQYF; DNA: TGTGCCAGCAGCTTGAGTAGCCAAACAGATACGCAGTATTTT; V: TRBV7-2; D: .; J: TRBJ2-3; size: .
CDR3: CASWAGDDYGYTF; DNA: TGTGCCAGCTGGGCAGGCGATGACTATGGCTACACCTTC; V: TRBV2; D: .; J: TRBJ1-2; size: .
CDR3: CASSLTRQGAGELFF; DNA: TGTGCCAGCAGCTTAACCAGACAGGGGGCCGGGGAGCTGTTTTTT; V: TRBV7-3; D: TRBD1; J: TRBJ2-2; size: .
CDR3: CASSLPGQKYNEQFF; DNA: TGTGCCAGCAGCCTGCCGGGACAGAAGTACAATGAGCAGTTCTTC; V: TRBV7-2; D: TRBD1; J: TRBJ2-1; size: .
CDR3: CASSPPYYGYTF; DNA: TGTGCCAGCAGCCCCCCATACTATGGCTACACCTTC; V: TRBV7-2; D: .; J: TRBJ1-2; size: .
CDR3: CASSPSGRGAEGYTF; DNA: TGTGCCAGCAGCCCCTCGGGAAGGGGAGCTGAAGGCTACACCTTC; V: TRBV7-9; D: .; J: TRBJ1-2; size: .
CDR3: CASQGVGEQYF; DNA: TGTGCCAGCCAGGGCGTGGGCGAGCAGTACTTC; V: TRBV6-5; D: .; J: TRBJ2-7; size: .
CDR3: CASAAPGGYEQYF; DNA: TGTGCCAGCGCCGCACCGGGGGGCTACGAGCAGTACTTC; V: TRBV28; D: TRBD2; J: TRBJ2-7; size: .
CDR3: CASSEVNSGRWETQYF; DNA: TGTGCCAGCAGTGAAGTCAATAGCGGGAGATGGGAGACCCAGTACTTC; V: TRBV25-1; D: TRBD2; J: TRBJ2-5; size: .
CDR3: CASSPREAVTWTEAFF; DNA: TGTGCCAGCAGCCCCCGGGAGGCCGTGACTTGGACTGAAGCTTTCTTT; V: TRBV7-9; D: .; J: TRBJ1-1; size: .
CDR3: CASSEGTGFSGANVLTF; DNA: TGTGCCAGCAGCGAAGGGACAGGGTTCTCTGGGGCCAACGTCCTGACTTTC; V: TRBV9; D: TRBD1; J: TRBJ2-6; size: few
CDR3: CASSPDRTSGNTEAFF; DNA: TGTGCCAGCAGTCCCGACAGGACAAGCGGGAACACTGAAGCTTTCTTT; V: TRBV12-3/TRBV12-4; D: .; J: TRBJ1-1; size: .
CDR3: CSAGEGLAGAYEQYF; DNA: TGCAGTGCTGGAGAGGGACTAGCGGGGGCCTACGAGCAGTACTTC; V: TRBV20-1; D: TRBD2; J: TRBJ2-7; size: .
CDR3: CASSHLGDGPMRDIQYF; DNA: TGTGCCAGCAGCCACCTAGGGGACGGGCCGATGAGGGACATTCAGTACTTC; V: TRBV3-1; D: .; J: TRBJ2-4; size: few
CDR3: CASSLLGTSLRSYTF; DNA: TGTGCCAGCAGCTTATTGGGGACAAGTCTTCGAAGCTACACCTTC; V: TRBV7-2; D: .; J: TRBJ1-2; size: .
CDR3: CTSSLMVGAGRKQFF; DNA: TGTACCAGCAGCTTAATGGTTGGAGCGGGGAGGAAGCAGTTCTTC; V: TRBV7-3; D: TRBD2; J: TRBJ2-1; size: .
CDR3: CSARQGASLSAFF; DNA: TGCAGTGCTAGACAGGGGGCGAGTTTGTCAGCTTTCTTT; V: TRBV20-1; D: TRBD1; J: TRBJ1-1; size: many
CDR3: CASSVKAQETQYF; DNA: TGTGCCAGCAGTGTTAAGGCACAAGAGACCCAGTACTTC; V: TRBV2; D: .; J: TRBJ2-5; size: .
CDR3: CASSDGTSGSWSYNEQFF; DNA: TGTGCCAGCAGCGACGGGACTAGCGGGAGTTGGTCCTACAATGAGCAGTTCTTC; V: TRBV21-1; D: .; J: TRBJ2-1; size: .